The TCR beta chain described here comes from a study of early T cells in non-severe SARS-CoV-2 infection. TCRdb reprocessed the 5' RACE reads via MiXCR and lists one record per CDR3 protein. The sample shows under 70,000 distinct CDR3 sequences, approximately 11% of them seen only once. Trimming took off 0 bases at V and 5 bases at J, with 7 bases between the two ends. The CDR3 extends over 12 amino acids. The germline V gene has CDR1 SQVTM and CDR2 ANQGSEA. This clonotype was observed many times. The sample comprised whole blood. This rearrangement joins TRBV29-1 to TRBJ2-5; D could derive from TRBD1 or TRBD2 (5 bases each). The receptor was derived from an adult who was a healthcare worker with PCR-confirmed SARS-CoV-2 infection or an uninfected control (not recorded which). CDR3: CSVEEGVETQYF. Here the CDR3 DNA reads TGCAGCGTTGAAGAGGGGGTCGAGACCCAGTACTTC.